Detailed here is one T cell receptor beta chain. Its antigen is unknown. The PCR was carried out with 60 Vbeta primers and 13 Jbeta primers. Sequencing used immunoSEQ multiplex PCR; TCRdb keeps in-frame clones, though not all of them. The sample includes 100,000 to 150,000 clones, 60% to 85% seen only once; the top ten take about 1.9%. The data stem from a study of cytomegalovirus exposure and HLA in healthy donors. Study-wide results and limits: Altogether, 150 to 200 TCR beta chains were recorded as cytomegalovirus-associated.

The sample comprised PBMCs. The origin of this receptor is a man between 45 and 60 years old in good health and CMV-seronegative.

CDR3 DNA: TGTGCCAGCCGGGACAGTGCGAACACCGGGGAGCTGTTTTTT. Protein: CASRDSANTGELFF. V gene TRBV6-1 combines with J gene TRBJ2-2, with TRBD1 matching 7 bases. The germline V gene encodes CDR1 MNHNS and CDR2 SASEGT. J was trimmed by 0 bases and V by 8 bases; bases with no gene match: 3. CDR3 length: 14 residues.